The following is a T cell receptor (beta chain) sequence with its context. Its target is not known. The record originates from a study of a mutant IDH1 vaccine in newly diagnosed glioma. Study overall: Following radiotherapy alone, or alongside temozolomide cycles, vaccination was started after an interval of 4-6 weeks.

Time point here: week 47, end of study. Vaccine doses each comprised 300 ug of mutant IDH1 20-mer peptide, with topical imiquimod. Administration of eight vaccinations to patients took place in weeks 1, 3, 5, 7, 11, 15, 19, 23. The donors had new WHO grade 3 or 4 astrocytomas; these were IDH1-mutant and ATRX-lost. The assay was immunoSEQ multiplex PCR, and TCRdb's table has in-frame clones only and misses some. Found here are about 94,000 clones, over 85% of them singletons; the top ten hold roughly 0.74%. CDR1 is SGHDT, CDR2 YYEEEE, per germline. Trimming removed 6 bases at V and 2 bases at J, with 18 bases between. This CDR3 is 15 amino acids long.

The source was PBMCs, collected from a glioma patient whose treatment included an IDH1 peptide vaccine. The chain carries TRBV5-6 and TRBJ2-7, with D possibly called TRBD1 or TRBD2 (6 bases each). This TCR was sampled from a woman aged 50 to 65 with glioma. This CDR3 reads CASTTGARQTYEQYF. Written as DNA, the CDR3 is TGTGCCAGCACCACGGGGGCGAGACAGACCTACGAGCAGTACTTC.